The 32 T cell receptor beta chains listed next were all sequenced from one sample in a study of T cells expressing NK-cell markers (dated by TCRdb to about 2020). The library was obtained by 5' RACE. Sequencing relied on an Illumina HiSeq 2000. The reads were reprocessed in TCRdb, with one entry per CDR3 protein sequence and no accompanying DNA. The sample table includes about 370,000 distinct CDR3 sequences. Together, the top ten hold about 10% of the sample. Sequenced input: blood T cells: a sorted CD56 or NKG2C T cell subset, CD4+ or CD8+ T cells, or bulk PBMC T cells (not recorded which). The receptors were gathered from a woman aged 50 to 60 in good health. Donor details come from another sample of the same person, matched by shared clones.

This chain connects TRBV10-3 to TRBJ2-3; lacking DNA, the TRBD1 call made by TCRdb goes unchecked. Per germline, CDR1 ENHRY and CDR2 SYGVKD. The CDR3 spans 13 residues. The CDR3 here is CAIRGPMADTQYF.

The rearrangement links TRBV6-5 to TRBJ1-5; TCRdb calls TRBD1, which cannot be checked without DNA. CDR1 and CDR2 from the germline V gene are MNHEY and SVGAGI. The CDR3 covers 14 residues. The CDR3 region is CASSPGLRGQPQHF.

J is TRBJ2-1 and V is TRBV12-3 or TRBV12-4; TCRdb's D call, TRBD2, is unchecked because there is no DNA. CDR3 length equals 17 residues. The CDR3 sequence is CASSPLTPRAGVREQFF.

CDR3 sequence reads: CASSGTGFSNQPQHF. The chain has TRBV12-3 or TRBV12-4 and TRBJ1-5; checking the TCRdb D call of TRBD1 is not possible without DNA. The CDR3 runs to 15 residues.

V is TRBV12-3 or TRBV12-4 and J is TRBJ2-2; TCRdb's D call, TRBD2, is unchecked because there is no DNA. CDR3 length: 16 amino acids. CDR3 sequence reads: CASSSVGRTNTGELFF.

The chain uses TRBV27 and TRBJ2-5; TCRdb's D call of TRBD1 is untestable without DNA. The CDR3 runs to 15 residues. Germline loops: CDR1 MNHEY, CDR2 SMNVEV (reference sequence). The CDR3 loop reads CASSYGGDRRETQYF.

This chain uses TRBV19 with TRBJ2-2. The V gene's germline CDR1 is LNHDA and CDR2 SQIVND (reference sequence). The CDR3 is 13 amino acids. This CDR3 is CASSGPYTGELFF.

The chain recombines TRBV4-1 with TRBJ1-6; TCRdb gives TRBD1 as the D gene, but with no DNA this cannot be confirmed. The germline V gene encodes CDR1 MGHRA and CDR2 YSYEKL. This CDR3 region has 12 residues. This CDR3 reads CASSRQVGALHF.

The chain joins TRBV20-1 to TRBJ1-1. Germline values: CDR1 DFQATT, CDR2 SNEGSKA (reference sequence). This CDR3 has 13 amino acids. CDR3 region: CSAGRVRGTEAFF.

The chain recombines TRBV20-1 with TRBJ2-7. Germline V gene lookup returns CDR1 DFQATT and CDR2 SNEGSKA (reference sequence). This CDR3 has 11 amino acids. The CDR3 sequence is CSARAPSEQYF.

This chain joins TRBV7-7 and TRBJ2-5. Looked up from germline, CDR1 is SSHAT and CDR2 is FNYEAQ (reference sequence). The length of the CDR3 is 13 residues. CDR3 loop: CASSPSSWETQYF.

CDR3 amino acids: CASSGQVLTGANVLTF. The gene calls are TRBV2 and TRBJ2-6; TCRdb indicates TRBD1, and absent DNA this call remains unverified. Germline V CDR1 and CDR2: SNHLY, FYNNEI. The CDR3 length is 16 residues.

The V call is TRBV30, the J call TRBJ2-2. This CDR3 spans 14 amino acids. Germline assignment: CDR1 GTSNPN and CDR2 SVGIG (reference sequence). The CDR3 protein is CAWSVLLSTGELFF. Supplemented by reference TRBV30 and TRBJ2-2, the full variable domain reads SQTIHQWPATLVQPVGSPLSLECTVEGTSNPNLYWYRQAAGRGLQLLFYSVGIGQISSEVPQNLSASRPQDRQFILSSKKLLLSDSGFYLCAWSVLLSTGELFFGEGSRLTVL.

J is TRBJ2-7 and V is TRBV20-1; TCRdb names TRBD2, which stays unverified in the absence of DNA. The germline gives CDR1 DFQATT, CDR2 SNEGSKA (reference sequence). The CDR3 covers 16 residues. The CDR3 loop is CSATELLAGGSYEQYF.

The chain recombines TRBV21-1 with TRBJ2-7; as DNA is missing, the TRBD2 call by TCRdb cannot be tested. TRBV21-1 counts as a pseudogene. The CDR3 length is 17 residues. The CDR3 is CASSKGSLAGGSYEQYF.

The V call is TRBV7-3, the J call TRBJ2-3; TCRdb's D gene call, TRBD1, goes unchecked for lack of DNA. Germline CDR1 reads SGHTA; CDR2 reads FQGTGA. The CDR3 runs to 15 residues. The CDR3: CASSLTGQFTDTQYF.

V is TRBV20-1 and J is TRBJ2-5; absent DNA, TCRdb's TRBD1 call cannot be checked. The CDR3 has 16 residues. Germline V lookup: CDR1 DFQATT, CDR2 SNEGSKA (reference sequence). CDR3 sequence reads: CSARSRVGGRRETQYF.

This chain links TRBV20-1 with TRBJ1-1; TCRdb's assignment of TRBD1 cannot be checked, as there is no DNA. The germline CDR1 and CDR2 sequences are DFQATT and SNEGSKA (reference sequence). The CDR3 covers 14 residues. CDR3 protein: CSARSGTGWTEAFF.

The chain employs TRBV5-1 and TRBJ2-3; without DNA, the TCRdb call of TRBD1 cannot be checked. From germline, CDR1 is SGHRS and CDR2 YFSETQ. This CDR3 contains 14 residues. CDR3 in amino acids: CASWMGTVRDTQYF.

This chain joins TRBV2 and TRBJ2-3; TCRdb's D call, TRBD2, is unchecked because there is no DNA. Germline values: CDR1 SNHLY, CDR2 FYNNEI. This CDR3 has 14 amino acids. The chain's CDR3 is CASSAVAGTDTQYF.

The chain recombines TRBV7-8 with TRBJ2-1; no DNA is available, so the TRBD1 call from TCRdb remains unchecked. The CDR3 is 14 residues long. CDR1 is SGHVS, CDR2 FQNEAQ, per germline. CDR3 sequence reads: CASSLDGYQGEQFF.

The V call is TRBV10-2, the J call TRBJ2-3; TCRdb indicates TRBD1, and absent DNA this call remains unverified. The CDR3 is 15 residues long. Germline V gene data show CDR1 as WSHSY and CDR2 as SAAADI. The CDR3 spells CASSEGGAITDTQYF.

The CDR3 loop reads CASSLSVAGAAYNEQFF. The chain is built from TRBV5-1 and TRBJ2-1; TCRdb proposes TRBD2, but this gene call is untestable without DNA. There are 17 residues in the CDR3. Per germline, CDR1 SGHRS and CDR2 YFSETQ.

The chain links TRBV29-1 to TRBJ2-3; no DNA is available, so the TRBD2 call from TCRdb remains unchecked. The germline gives CDR1 SQVTM, CDR2 ANQGSEA. The CDR3 is made up of 18 amino acids. The CDR3 region is CSVEAGLAGGWAPGTQYF.

The chain combines TRBV20-1 with TRBJ2-3. Germline CDR1 reads DFQATT; CDR2 reads SNEGSKA (reference sequence). The CDR3 runs to 12 residues. CDR3 amino acids: CSAWTSTDTQYF.

The rearrangement uses TRBV5-1 and TRBJ2-3; TCRdb picks TRBD2, but there is no DNA to check that call. CDR3 length: 16 amino acids. CDR1 and CDR2 (germline): SGHRS, YFSETQ. This CDR3 is CASSWIAGGNADTQYF. Looking up the rest from reference TRBV5-1 and TRBJ2-3 gives the full variable domain: KAGVTQTPRYLIKTRGQQVTLSCSPISGHRSVSWYQQTPGQGLQFLFEYFSETQRNKGNFPGRFSGRQFSNSRSEMNVSTLELGDSALYLCASSWIAGGNADTQYFGPGTRLTVL.

V gene TRBV5-1 combines with J gene TRBJ2-5; the TRBD2 assignment by TCRdb is unverifiable without DNA. There are 16 residues in the CDR3. The germline gives CDR1 SGHRS, CDR2 YFSETQ. The CDR3 here is CASSLGLAGSGQTQYF.

The chain carries TRBV27 and TRBJ2-1; TCRdb designates TRBD1, a call that cannot be tested without DNA. Germline V gene sequence: CDR1 MNHEY, CDR2 SMNVEV (reference sequence). This CDR3 has 15 residues. The CDR3 sequence is CASSLYSGYYNEQFF.

This chain links TRBV20-1 with TRBJ2-2; absent DNA, TCRdb's TRBD1 call cannot be checked. Germline CDR1 DFQATT, CDR2 SNEGSKA (reference sequence). CDR3 length: 16 residues. The CDR3 region is CSARDLRDRSAGELFF.

The chain employs TRBV7-9 and TRBJ2-1; as DNA is missing, the TRBD2 call by TCRdb cannot be tested. The CDR3 extends over 17 amino acids. The germline gives CDR1 SEHNR, CDR2 FQNEAQ (reference sequence). The CDR3: CASSPRTSGDPYNEQFF.

The V and J genes are TRBV7-3 and TRBJ2-1; TCRdb's D call of TRBD2 is untestable without DNA. The germline V gene has CDR1 SGHTA and CDR2 FQGTGA. The CDR3 spans 17 residues. CDR3 protein: CASSVLRLAGDYNEQFF.

This chain joins TRBV7-9 and TRBJ2-1; TCRdb returns TRBD2, unconfirmable since there is no DNA. The CDR3 extends over 17 amino acids. The germline gives CDR1 SEHNR, CDR2 FQNEAQ (reference sequence). This chain's CDR3 is CASRLTTGTRALDEQFF.